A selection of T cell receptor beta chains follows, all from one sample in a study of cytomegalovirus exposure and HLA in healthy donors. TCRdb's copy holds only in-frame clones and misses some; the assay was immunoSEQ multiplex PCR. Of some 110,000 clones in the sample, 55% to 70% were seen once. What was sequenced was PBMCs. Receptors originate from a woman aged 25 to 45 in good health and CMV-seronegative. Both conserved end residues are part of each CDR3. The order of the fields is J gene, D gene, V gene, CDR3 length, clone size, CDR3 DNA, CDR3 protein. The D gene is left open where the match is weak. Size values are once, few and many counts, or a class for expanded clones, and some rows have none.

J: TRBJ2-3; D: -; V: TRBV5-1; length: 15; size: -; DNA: TGCGCCAGCAGCTTGGAGGGCAGGGCCACAGATACGCAGTATTTT; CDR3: CASSLEGRATDTQYF
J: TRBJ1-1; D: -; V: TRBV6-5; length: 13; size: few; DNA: TGTGCCAGCAGTGACAAGGTGAACACTGAAGCTTTCTTT; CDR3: CASSDKVNTEAFF
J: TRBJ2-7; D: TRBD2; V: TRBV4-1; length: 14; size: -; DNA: TGCGCCAGCAGCCGCGGGCTAGCGGACTACGAGCAGTACTTC; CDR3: CASSRGLADYEQYF
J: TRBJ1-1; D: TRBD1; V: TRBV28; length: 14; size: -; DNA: TGTGCCAGCAGATACACCGGGACAGAGAGGGGAGCTTTCTTT; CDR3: CASRYTGTERGAFF
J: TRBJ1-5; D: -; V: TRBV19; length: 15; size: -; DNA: TGTGCCAGTAGTTTTATACCAGGGTACAATCAGCCCCAGCATTTT; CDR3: CASSFIPGYNQPQHF
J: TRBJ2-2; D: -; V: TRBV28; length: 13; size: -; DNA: TGTGCCAGCAGTTACAGCGGGACCGGGGAGCTGTTTTTT; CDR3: CASSYSGTGELFF
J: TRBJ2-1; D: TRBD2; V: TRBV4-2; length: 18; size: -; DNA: TGTGCCAGCAGCCACCTGAAGATAGCGGGAGGGAGCTACAATGAGCAGTTCTTC; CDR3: CASSHLKIAGGSYNEQFF
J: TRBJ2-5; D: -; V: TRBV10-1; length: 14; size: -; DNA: TGCGCCAGCAGTGATGACTACTTCGGGGAGACCCAGTACTTC; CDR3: CASSDDYFGETQYF
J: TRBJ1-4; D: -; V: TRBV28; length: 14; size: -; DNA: TGTGCCAGCAGTTTTTCGGGGGTCGACGAAAAACTGTTTTTT; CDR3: CASSFSGVDEKLFF
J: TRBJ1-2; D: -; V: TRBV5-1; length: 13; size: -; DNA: TGCGCCAGCAGCTTGGCAGGGGCATGGGGCTACACCTTC; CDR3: CASSLAGAWGYTF
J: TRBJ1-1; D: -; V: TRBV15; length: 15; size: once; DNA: TGTGCCACCAGCAGCCGGCGGGGGGCCTATACTGAAGCTTTCTTT; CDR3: CATSSRRGAYTEAFF
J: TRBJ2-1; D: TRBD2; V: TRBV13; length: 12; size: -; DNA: TGTGCCCATGGCGGGAGGGCCGCTGAGCAGTTCTTC; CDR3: CAHGGRAAEQFF
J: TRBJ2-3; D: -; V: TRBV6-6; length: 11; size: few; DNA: TGTGCCAGCACCTTCACAGATACGCAGTATTTT; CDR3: CASTFTDTQYF
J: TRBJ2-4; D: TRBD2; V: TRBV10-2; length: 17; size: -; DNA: TGCGCCAGCAGTGAAACGGGGGGATGGATGGCCAAAAACATTCAGTACTTC; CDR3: CASSETGGWMAKNIQYF
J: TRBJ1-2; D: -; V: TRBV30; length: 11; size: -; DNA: TGTGCCTGGCTACAGGGTTGGGGCTACACCTTC; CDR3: CAWLQGWGYTF
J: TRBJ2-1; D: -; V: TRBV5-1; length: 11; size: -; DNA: TGCGCCAGCAGCGGCTTCAATGAGCAGTTCTTC; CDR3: CASSGFNEQFF
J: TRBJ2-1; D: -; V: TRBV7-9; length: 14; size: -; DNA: TGTGCCAGCAGACCTGGACTAGGGGGCAATGAGCAGTTCTTC; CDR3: CASRPGLGGNEQFF